Sequencing of this T cell receptor beta chain was carried out in a study of blood T cell repertoires in COVID-19. Resolution of symptoms, clearance, or two negative PCRs was present in recovered Cohort 3 donors. CDR3 size: 15 residues. Germline CDR1 MDHEN, CDR2 SYDVKM. V lost 3 bases to trimming and J lost 3 bases; unmatched junction nucleotides: 6. Sequenced by immunoSEQ multiplex PCR; TCRdb stores in-frame clones only, minus some. The sample lists a few hundred thousand clones; roughly 84% were seen once. This TCR was recovered from a young woman who had recovered from COVID-19. The material sequenced was PBMCs or T cells enriched from blood (not recorded which). The chain carries TRBV28 and TRBJ2-7, with 9 nucleotides matching TRBD2. The CDR3 is CASSFSSGTDYEQYF. The CDR3 bases are TGTGCCAGCAGTTTTTCTAGCGGGACAGACTACGAGCAGTACTTC.